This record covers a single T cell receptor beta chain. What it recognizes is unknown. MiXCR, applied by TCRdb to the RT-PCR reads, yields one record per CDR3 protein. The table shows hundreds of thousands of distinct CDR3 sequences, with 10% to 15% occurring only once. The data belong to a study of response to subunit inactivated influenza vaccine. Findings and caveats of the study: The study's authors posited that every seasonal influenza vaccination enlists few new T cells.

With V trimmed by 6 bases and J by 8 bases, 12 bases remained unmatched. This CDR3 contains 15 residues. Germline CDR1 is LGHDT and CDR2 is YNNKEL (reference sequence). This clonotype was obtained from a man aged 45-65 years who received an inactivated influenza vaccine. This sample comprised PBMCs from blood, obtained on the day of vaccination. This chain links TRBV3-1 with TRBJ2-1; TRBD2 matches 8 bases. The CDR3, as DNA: TGTGCCAGCAGAGACGGGAGGGCGGATTTCGATGAGCAGTTCTTC. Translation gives CASRDGRADFDEQFF.